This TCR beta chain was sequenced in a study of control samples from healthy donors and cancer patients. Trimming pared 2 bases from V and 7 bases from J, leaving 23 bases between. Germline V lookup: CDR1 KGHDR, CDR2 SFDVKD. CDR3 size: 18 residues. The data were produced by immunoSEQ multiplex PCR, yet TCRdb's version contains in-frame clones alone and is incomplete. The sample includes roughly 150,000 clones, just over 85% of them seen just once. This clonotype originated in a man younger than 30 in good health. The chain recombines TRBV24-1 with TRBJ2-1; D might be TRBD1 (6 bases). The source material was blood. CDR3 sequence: CATSDSARARGVKNEQFF. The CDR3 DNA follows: TGTGCCACCAGTGATTCTGCACGTGCCAGGGGAGTGAAGAATGAGCAGTTCTTC.